This T cell receptor beta chain was sequenced for a study of blood T cell repertoires in COVID-19. The CDR3 length is 15 residues. V shed 5 bases and J shed 6 bases, with 15 bases lying between them. Per germline, CDR1 SGDLS and CDR2 YYNGEE. The table came from immunoSEQ multiplex PCR; TCRdb's copy has only in-frame clones and leaves some out. This repertoire shows 65,000 to 80,000 clones, over 75% found once; its top ten account for over 8.5%. V and J are TRBV9 and TRBJ1-6; D uncertain. The receptor was derived from a man aged 50 or older with acute or convalescent COVID-19. Sequencing was carried out using peripheral blood. The CDR3 region has the DNA TGTGCCAGCAGTCAATCGCACGGTAGTAATTCACCCCTCCACTTT. Protein product: CASSQSHGSNSPLHF.